These T cell receptor beta chains were read from a single sample in a study of T cell clusters in autoimmune cytopenias. With the multiplex PCR reads reprocessed, TCRdb shows one record per CDR3 protein and no DNA. The sample has some 11,000 distinct CDR3 sequences; the top ten hold approximately 21%. This sample also appeared in a second study, on T cell repertoires in aging, cancer and after chemotherapy.

The material sequenced was peripheral blood. The receptors shown here come from a human donor in good health. Both conserved end residues are part of each CDR3. Only some rows state a clone size, as once, few, many or a class for expanded clones.

CDR3aa,v_gene,abundance,j_gene
CSTRDRGLYNEQFF,TRBV29-1,medium-sized,TRBJ2-1
CASSPGEFWLAAYNEQFF,TRBV6-5,NA,TRBJ2-1
CASSEPEGQPQHF,TRBV6-2/TRBV6-3,NA,TRBJ1-5
CASSQDGRGRHTGELFF,TRBV4-3,NA,TRBJ2-2
CASSWGLGTDTQYF,TRBV27,NA,TRBJ2-3
CSAFSTYGYTF,TRBV20-1,NA,TRBJ1-2
CASIAATSPLYNEQFF,TRBV6-2/TRBV6-3,NA,TRBJ2-1
CASSFILRAEQFF,TRBV6-2/TRBV6-3,NA,TRBJ2-1
CASSLKGFRIPGNTIYF,TRBV7-2,NA,TRBJ1-3
CSARGGRPQETQYF,TRBV20-1,NA,TRBJ2-5
CSARDHRLAGDITQYF,TRBV20-1,NA,TRBJ2-3
CSAVGTGRAGELFF,TRBV29-1,medium-sized,TRBJ2-2
CASSPGTGMVQPQHF,TRBV18,NA,TRBJ1-5
CASSPDRGREKLFF,TRBV6-1,NA,TRBJ1-4
CASSSGTIYSNQPQHF,TRBV12-3/TRBV12-4,NA,TRBJ1-5
CASSERWRTEAFF,TRBV6-1,NA,TRBJ1-1
CASSAGRGLGWDTQYF,TRBV6-2/TRBV6-3,NA,TRBJ2-3
CASALKTGLAGLETQYF,TRBV18,NA,TRBJ2-5
CASSERGPNYGYTF,TRBV6-1,NA,TRBJ1-2
CASSYSQETQYF,TRBV12-3/TRBV12-4,NA,TRBJ2-5
CASSRGRRRGESLSGANVLTF,TRBV5-1,NA,TRBJ2-6
CSARDQGLRGDEQFF,TRBV20-1,NA,TRBJ2-1
CASSRAAQETQYF,TRBV18,NA,TRBJ2-5
CASSERVRDNEKLFF,TRBV5-6,NA,TRBJ1-4